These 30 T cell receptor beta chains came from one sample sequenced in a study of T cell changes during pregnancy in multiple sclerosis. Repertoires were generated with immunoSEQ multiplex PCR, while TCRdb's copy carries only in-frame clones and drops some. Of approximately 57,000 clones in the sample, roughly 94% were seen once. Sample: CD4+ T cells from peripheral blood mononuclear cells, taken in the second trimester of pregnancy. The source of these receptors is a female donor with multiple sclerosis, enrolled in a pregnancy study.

CDR3 protein: CASSSRVTDNEQFF. Written as DNA, the CDR3 is TGTGCCAGCAGCTCGCGGGTGACGGATAATGAGCAGTTCTTC. The gene calls are TRBV7-2 and TRBJ2-1; D may be TRBD2 (5 bases). Germline V gene data show CDR1 as SGHTA and CDR2 as FQGNSA. Trimming left V 4 bases short and J 7 bases short, with 14 bases between. CDR3 size: 14 residues.

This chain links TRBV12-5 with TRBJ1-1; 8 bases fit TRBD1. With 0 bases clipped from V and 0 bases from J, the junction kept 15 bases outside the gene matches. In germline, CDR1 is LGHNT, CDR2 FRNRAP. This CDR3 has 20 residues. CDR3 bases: TGTGCTAGTGGTTTGGTAATCCGCCAGGGGGCGCGCGGGGTGAACACTGAAGCTTTCTTT. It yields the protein CASGLVIRQGARGVNTEAFF.

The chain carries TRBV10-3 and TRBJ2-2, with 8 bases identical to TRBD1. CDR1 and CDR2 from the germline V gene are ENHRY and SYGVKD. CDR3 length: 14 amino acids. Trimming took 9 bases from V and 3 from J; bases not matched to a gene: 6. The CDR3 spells CAIGSDRDTGELFF. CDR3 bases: TGTGCCATTGGATCGGACAGGGACACCGGGGAGCTGTTTTTT.

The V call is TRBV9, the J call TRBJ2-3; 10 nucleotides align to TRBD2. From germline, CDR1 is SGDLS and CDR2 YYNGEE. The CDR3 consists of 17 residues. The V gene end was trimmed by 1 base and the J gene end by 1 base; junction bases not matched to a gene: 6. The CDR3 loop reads CASSVTSGTYGTDTQYF. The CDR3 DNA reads TGTGCCAGCAGCGTAACTAGCGGGACCTACGGCACAGATACGCAGTATTTT.

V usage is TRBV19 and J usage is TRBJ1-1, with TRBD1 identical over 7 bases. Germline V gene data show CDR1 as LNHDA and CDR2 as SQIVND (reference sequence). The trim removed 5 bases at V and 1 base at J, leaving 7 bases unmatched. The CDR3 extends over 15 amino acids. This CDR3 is CASSLQTGTNTEAFF. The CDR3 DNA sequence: TGTGCCAGTAGTCTGCAGACAGGGACGAACACTGAAGCTTTCTTT. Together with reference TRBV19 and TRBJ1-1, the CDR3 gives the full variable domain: DGGITQSPKYLFRKEGQNVTLSCEQNLNHDAMYWYRQDPGQGLRLIYYSQIVNDFQKGDIAEGYSVSREKKESFPLTVTSAQKNPTAFYLCASSLQTGTNTEAFFGQGTRLTVV.

DNA of the CDR3: TGTGCCAGTAGTAGTGGCAGGGGGCGGAATCAGCCCCAGCATTTT. Amino acids: CASSSGRGRNQPQHF. This chain joins TRBV19 and TRBJ1-5; 8 nucleotides match TRBD1. The CDR3 covers 15 residues. V was pared by 4 bases and J by 4 bases, with 6 bases of the junction left unmatched. Per germline, CDR1 LNHDA and CDR2 SQIVND (reference sequence).

CDR3 sequence (DNA): TGTGCCAGCAGCTTAAGTCAGGGGATAGCGGGCGGGCGGGGGGAGACCCAGTACTTC. This encodes CASSLSQGIAGGRGETQYF. V gene TRBV7-2 combines with J gene TRBJ2-5; weak D call: TRBD2 (7 bases). This CDR3 comprises 19 residues. V lost 2 bases, J lost 5 bases, and 27 bases lay in between. Germline V lookup: CDR1 SGHTA, CDR2 FQGNSA. Full variable domain (missing parts from reference TRBV7-2 and TRBJ2-5): GAGVSQSPSNKVTEKGKDVELRCDPISGHTALYWYRQSLGQGLEFLIYFQGNSAPDKSGLPSDRFSAERTGGSVSTLTIQRTQQEDSAVYLCASSLSQGIAGGRGETQYFGPGTRLLVL.

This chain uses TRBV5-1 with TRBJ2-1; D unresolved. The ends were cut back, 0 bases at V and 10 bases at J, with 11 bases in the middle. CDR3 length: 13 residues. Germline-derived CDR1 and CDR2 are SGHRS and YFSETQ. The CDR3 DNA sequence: TGCGCCAGCAGCTTGGAGAGTACGAGGGAGCAGTTCTTC. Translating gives CASSLESTREQFF.

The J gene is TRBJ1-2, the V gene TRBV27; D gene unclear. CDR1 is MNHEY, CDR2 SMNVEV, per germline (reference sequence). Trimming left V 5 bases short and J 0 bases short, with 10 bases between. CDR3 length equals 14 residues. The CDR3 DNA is TGTGCCAGCAGTCCCTACACAGCTAACTATGGCTACACCTTC. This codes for CASSPYTANYGYTF.

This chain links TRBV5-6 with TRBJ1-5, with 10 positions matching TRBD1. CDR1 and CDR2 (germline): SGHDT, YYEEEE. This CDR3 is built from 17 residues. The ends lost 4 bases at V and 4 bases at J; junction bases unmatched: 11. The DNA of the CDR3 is TGTGCCAGCAGCCCTGAGGACAGGGGGAATCTTAATCAGCCCCAGCATTTT. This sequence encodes CASSPEDRGNLNQPQHF.

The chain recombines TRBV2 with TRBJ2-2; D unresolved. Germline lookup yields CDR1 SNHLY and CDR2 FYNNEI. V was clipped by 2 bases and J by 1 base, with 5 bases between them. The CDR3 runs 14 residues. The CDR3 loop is CASSERRNTGELFF. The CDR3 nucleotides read TGTGCCAGCAGTGAACGCAGGAACACCGGGGAGCTGTTTTTT.

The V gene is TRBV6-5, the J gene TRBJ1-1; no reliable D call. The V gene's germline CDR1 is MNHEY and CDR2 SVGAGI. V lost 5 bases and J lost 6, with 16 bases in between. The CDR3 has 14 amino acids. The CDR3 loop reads CASSQTGMEAEAFF. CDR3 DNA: TGTGCCAGCAGTCAAACCGGGATGGAGGCTGAAGCTTTCTTT.

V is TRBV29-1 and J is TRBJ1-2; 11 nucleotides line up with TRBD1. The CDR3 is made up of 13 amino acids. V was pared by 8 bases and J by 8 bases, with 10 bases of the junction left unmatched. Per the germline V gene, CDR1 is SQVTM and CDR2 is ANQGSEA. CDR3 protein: CSTPGQGAEGYTF. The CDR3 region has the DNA TGCAGCACCCCAGGACAGGGGGCAGAGGGCTACACCTTC.

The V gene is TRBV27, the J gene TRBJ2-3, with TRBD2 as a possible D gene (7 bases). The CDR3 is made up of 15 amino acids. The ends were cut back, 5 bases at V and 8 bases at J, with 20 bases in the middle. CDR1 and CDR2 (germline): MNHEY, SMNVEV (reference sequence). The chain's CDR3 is CASSLSGGGEGTQYF. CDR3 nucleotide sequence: TGTGCCAGCAGTCTAAGTGGGGGCGGGGAGGGTACGCAGTATTTT.

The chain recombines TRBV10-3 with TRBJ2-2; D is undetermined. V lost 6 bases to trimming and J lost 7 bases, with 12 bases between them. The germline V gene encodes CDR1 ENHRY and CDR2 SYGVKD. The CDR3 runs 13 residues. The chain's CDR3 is CAIRYREDGELFF. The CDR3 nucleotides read TGTGCCATCAGATACCGAGAAGACGGGGAGCTGTTTTTT.

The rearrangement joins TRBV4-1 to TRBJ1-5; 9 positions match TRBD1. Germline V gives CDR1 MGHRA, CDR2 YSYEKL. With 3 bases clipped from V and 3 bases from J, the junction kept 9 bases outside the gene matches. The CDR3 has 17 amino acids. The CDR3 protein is CASSQAMDRGPNQPQHF. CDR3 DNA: TGCGCCAGCAGCCAGGCTATGGACAGGGGCCCCAATCAGCCCCAGCATTTT.

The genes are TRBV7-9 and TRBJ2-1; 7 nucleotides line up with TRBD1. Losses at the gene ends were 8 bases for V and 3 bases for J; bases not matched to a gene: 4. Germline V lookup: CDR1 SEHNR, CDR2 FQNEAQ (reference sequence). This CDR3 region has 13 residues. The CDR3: CASRDRLYNEQFF. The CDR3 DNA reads TGTGCCAGCCGGGACAGACTCTACAATGAGCAGTTCTTC. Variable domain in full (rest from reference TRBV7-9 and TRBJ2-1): DTGVSQNPRHKITKRGQNVTFRCDPISEHNRLYWYRQTLGQGPEFLTYFQNEAQLEKSRLLSDRFSAERPKGSFSTLEIQRTEQGDSAMYLCASRDRLYNEQFFGPGTRLTVL.

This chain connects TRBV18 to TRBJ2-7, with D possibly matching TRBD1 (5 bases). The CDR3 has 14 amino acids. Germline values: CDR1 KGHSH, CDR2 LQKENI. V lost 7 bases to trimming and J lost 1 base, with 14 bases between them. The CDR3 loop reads CASCRTPGSYEQYF. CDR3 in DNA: TGTGCCAGCTGTCGGACACCTGGGTCCTACGAGCAGTACTTC.

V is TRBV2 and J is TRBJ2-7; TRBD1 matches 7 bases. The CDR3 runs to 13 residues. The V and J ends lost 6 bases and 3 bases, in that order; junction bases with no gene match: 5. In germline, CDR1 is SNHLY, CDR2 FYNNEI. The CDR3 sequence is CASRSGTDYEQYF. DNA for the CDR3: TGTGCCAGCAGATCCGGGACAGACTACGAGCAGTACTTC.

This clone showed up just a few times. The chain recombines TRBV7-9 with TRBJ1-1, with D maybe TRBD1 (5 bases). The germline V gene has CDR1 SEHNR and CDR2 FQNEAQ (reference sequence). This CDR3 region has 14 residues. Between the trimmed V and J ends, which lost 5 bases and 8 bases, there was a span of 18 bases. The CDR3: CASSRSDSASEAFF. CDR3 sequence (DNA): TGTGCCAGCAGCCGGAGTGACAGCGCTTCAGAAGCTTTCTTT.

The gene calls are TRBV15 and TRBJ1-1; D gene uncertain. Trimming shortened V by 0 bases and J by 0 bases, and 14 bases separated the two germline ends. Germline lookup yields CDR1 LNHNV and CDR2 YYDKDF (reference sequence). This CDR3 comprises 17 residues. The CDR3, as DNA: TGTGCCACCAGCAGAGATAAAGTTGCGGTCATGAACACTGAAGCTTTCTTT. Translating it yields CATSRDKVAVMNTEAFF.

CDR3 nucleotide sequence: TGTGCCAGCAGCTTGGCAGGGGACGCCGGGGAGCTGTTTTTT. It translates to CASSLAGDAGELFF. V gene TRBV5-4 combines with J gene TRBJ2-2; perhaps TRBD1 as D (6 bases). Germline CDR1 SGHNT, CDR2 YYREEE (reference sequence). This CDR3 is 14 amino acids long. V lost 0 bases and J lost 6, with 9 bases in between.

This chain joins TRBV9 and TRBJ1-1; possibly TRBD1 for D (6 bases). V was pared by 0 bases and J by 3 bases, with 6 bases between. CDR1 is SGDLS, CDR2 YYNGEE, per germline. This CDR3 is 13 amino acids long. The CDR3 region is CASSVAGDTEAFF. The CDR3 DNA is TGTGCCAGCAGCGTAGCAGGGGACACTGAAGCTTTCTTT.

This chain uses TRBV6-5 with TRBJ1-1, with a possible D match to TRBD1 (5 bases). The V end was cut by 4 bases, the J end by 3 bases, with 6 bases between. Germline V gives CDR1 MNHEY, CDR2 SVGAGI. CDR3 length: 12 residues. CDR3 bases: TGTGCCAGCAGTTCCAGGGACACTGAAGCTTTCTTT. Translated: CASSSRDTEAFF.

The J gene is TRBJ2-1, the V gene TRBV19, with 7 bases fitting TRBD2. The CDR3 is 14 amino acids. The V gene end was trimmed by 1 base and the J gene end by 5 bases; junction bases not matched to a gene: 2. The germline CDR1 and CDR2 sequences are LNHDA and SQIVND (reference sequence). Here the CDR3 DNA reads TGTGCCAGTAGTATAGTTACTAGCGACAATGAGCAGTTCTTC. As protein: CASSIVTSDNEQFF.

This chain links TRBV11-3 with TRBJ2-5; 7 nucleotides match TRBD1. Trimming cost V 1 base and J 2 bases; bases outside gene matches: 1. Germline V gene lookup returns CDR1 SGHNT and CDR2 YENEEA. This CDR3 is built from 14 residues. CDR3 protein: CASSLGQGQETQYF. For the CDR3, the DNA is TGTGCCAGCAGCTTAGGACAGGGTCAAGAGACCCAGTACTTC.

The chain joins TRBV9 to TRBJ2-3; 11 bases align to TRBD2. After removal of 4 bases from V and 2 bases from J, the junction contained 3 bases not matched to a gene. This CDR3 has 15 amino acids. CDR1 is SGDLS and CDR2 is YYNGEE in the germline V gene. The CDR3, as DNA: TGTGCCAGCAGCACACTAGCGGGAGACACAGATACGCAGTATTTT. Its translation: CASSTLAGDTDTQYF.

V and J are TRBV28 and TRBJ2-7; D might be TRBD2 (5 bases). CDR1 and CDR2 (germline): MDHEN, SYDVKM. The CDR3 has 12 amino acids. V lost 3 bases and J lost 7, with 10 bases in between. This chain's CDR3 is CASSLSRDEQYF. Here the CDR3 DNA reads TGTGCCAGCAGTTTGTCCCGGGATGAGCAGTACTTC.

The CDR3 sequence is CASSYELAIYNEQFF. The CDR3, as DNA: TGTGCCAGCAGTTACGAACTAGCGATCTACAATGAGCAGTTCTTC. This sequence joins TRBV6-5 and TRBJ2-1; 7 bases are a match to TRBD2. Germline CDR1 MNHEY, CDR2 SVGAGI. With 2 bases clipped from V and 3 bases from J, the junction kept 4 bases outside the gene matches. This CDR3 has 15 residues.

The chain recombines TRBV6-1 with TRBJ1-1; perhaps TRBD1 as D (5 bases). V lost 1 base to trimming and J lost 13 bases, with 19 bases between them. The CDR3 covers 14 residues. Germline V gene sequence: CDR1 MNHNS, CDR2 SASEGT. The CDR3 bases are TGTGCCAGCAGTGAAGATTTGGGACGGATGCGGGGTTTCTTT. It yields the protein CASSEDLGRMRGFF.